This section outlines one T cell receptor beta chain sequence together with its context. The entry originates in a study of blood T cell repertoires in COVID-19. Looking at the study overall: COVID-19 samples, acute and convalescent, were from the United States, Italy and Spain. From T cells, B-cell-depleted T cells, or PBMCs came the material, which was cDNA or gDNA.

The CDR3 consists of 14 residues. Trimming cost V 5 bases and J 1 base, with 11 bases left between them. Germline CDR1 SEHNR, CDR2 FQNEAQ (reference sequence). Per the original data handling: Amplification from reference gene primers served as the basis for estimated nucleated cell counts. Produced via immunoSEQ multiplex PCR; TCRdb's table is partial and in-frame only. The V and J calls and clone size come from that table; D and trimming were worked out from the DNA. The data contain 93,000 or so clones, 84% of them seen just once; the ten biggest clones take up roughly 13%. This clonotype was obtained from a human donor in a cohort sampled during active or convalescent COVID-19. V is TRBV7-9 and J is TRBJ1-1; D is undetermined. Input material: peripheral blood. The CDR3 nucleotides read TGTGCCAGCAGCCCCCAGCGGGAGAACACTGAAGCTTTCTTT. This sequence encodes CASSPQRENTEAFF.